This T cell receptor (beta chain) comes out of a study of vaccination and CD4 T cells after COVID-19. Background on the study: Four females and six males made up the convalescents, two of whom were Hispanic.

Points on this clonotype: Its specificity is not known.

Treatment in this sample: approximately nine-day PBMC culture with coronavirus spike peptide pools or control peptides (ViraFEST assay). Germline lookup yields CDR1 SGHRS and CDR2 YFSETQ. There are 15 residues in the CDR3. With 4 bases clipped from V and 5 bases from J, the junction kept 6 bases outside the gene matches. The Oncomine TCR Beta short-read assay was applied to DNA of cultured CD4+ T cells. Using its own MiXCR run on the PCR reads, TCRdb lists one record per CDR3 protein. The sample includes roughly 18,000 distinct CDR3 sequences, around 44% of them seen just once. This rearrangement joins TRBV5-1 to TRBJ2-1, with 10 bases fitting TRBD2. Material: CD4+ T cells from blood, cultured in vitro. This sequence was found in a human donor who had recovered from COVID-19. The CDR3 sequence: CASSTGTSANNEQFF. CDR3 sequence (DNA): TGCGCCAGCAGCACAGGGACTAGCGCTAACAATGAGCAGTTCTTC.